The 10 T cell receptor beta chains below all came from one sample that was sequenced in a study of T cells after yellow fever vaccination. TCRdb called the 5' RACE reads again in MiXCR, with one record for every CDR3 protein. The table lists about 630,000 distinct CDR3 sequences, 9% to 15% of them singletons. This material consisted of PBMCs, taken on the day of the yellow fever booster vaccination. Receptors were obtained from a man between 25 and 39 years old who received the YFV17D yellow fever vaccine.

This clonotype was recorded a few times. This chain connects TRBV20-1 to TRBJ2-3, with TRBD2 identical over 7 bases. CDR1 is DFQATT, CDR2 SNEGSKA, per germline (reference sequence). The CDR3 length is 15 residues. The V and J ends lost 5 bases and 2 bases, in that order; junction bases with no gene match: 10. For the CDR3, the DNA is TGCAGTGCTGAATGGGCCGGGGGGATCACAGATACGCAGTATTTT. Translated: CSAEWAGGITDTQYF.

This clonotype was detected a few times. V usage is TRBV20-1 and J usage is TRBJ2-3, with a possible D match to TRBD1 (5 bases). V lost 3 bases, J lost 2 bases, and 9 bases lay in between. Germline V gives CDR1 DFQATT, CDR2 SNEGSKA (reference sequence). This CDR3 spans 13 amino acids. This CDR3 reads CSASPGFTDTQYF. The DNA for the CDR3 is TGCAGTGCTAGTCCAGGGTTCACAGATACGCAGTATTTT.

The genes are TRBV24-1 and TRBJ2-1, with D possibly being TRBD1 (6 bases). The germline V gene has CDR1 KGHDR and CDR2 SFDVKD. V lost 9 bases to trimming and J lost 9 bases, with 11 bases between them. CDR3 length equals 11 residues. CDR3 loop: CATSGDGEQFF. The CDR3 region has the DNA TGTGCCACCTCAGGGGACGGTGAGCAGTTCTTC.

The V and J genes are TRBV11-2 and TRBJ2-1; D gene uncertain. V was trimmed by 2 bases and J by 10 bases, leaving 18 bases between them. The CDR3 extends over 15 amino acids. CDR1 and CDR2 (germline): SGHAT, FQNNGV. CDR3 DNA: TGTGCCAGCAGCTTAAGCAGGTCCCGTCGCGAAGAGCAGTTCTTC. This encodes CASSLSRSRREEQFF.

This clonotype was detected ten times or more. The chain recombines TRBV7-9 with TRBJ2-1, with D tentatively TRBD2 (6 bases). The CDR3 length is 15 residues. V lost 5 bases, J lost 2 bases, and 13 bases lay in between. Germline V gives CDR1 SEHNR, CDR2 FQNEAQ (reference sequence). CDR3: CASSEGLGAYNEQFF. In nucleotides, the CDR3 is TGTGCCAGCAGCGAGGGACTGGGTGCCTACAATGAGCAGTTCTTC.

For the CDR3, the DNA is TGTGCCAGCAGTGAGCGGCTAGACCGAACCGGGGAGCTGTTTTTT. This gives the protein CASSERLDRTGELFF. This chain connects TRBV2 to TRBJ2-2; D is unresolved. The CDR3 sequence is 15 residues long. Germline CDR1 is SNHLY and CDR2 is FYNNEI. V was pared by 3 bases and J by 5 bases, with 13 bases between.

This clonotype was counted between two and nine times. V is TRBV20-1 and J is TRBJ2-1; 11 bases map to TRBD1. This CDR3 spans 15 amino acids. V trimming: 6 bases; J trimming: 1 base; junction bases outside the gene matches: 5. Per the germline V gene, CDR1 is DFQATT and CDR2 is SNEGSKA (reference sequence). The CDR3 region has the DNA TGCAGTGCAGCCCGGGACAGGGGGTCCTACAATGAGCAGTTCTTC. As protein: CSAARDRGSYNEQFF.

This chain connects TRBV27 to TRBJ2-7; D not resolved. Germline CDR1 MNHEY, CDR2 SMNVEV (reference sequence). The CDR3 has 14 residues. With 3 bases removed from V and 3 bases from J, the gap between germline ends came to 12 bases. CDR3 nucleotide sequence: TGTGCCAGCAGTTTGGGCAGCCGAAGCTACGAGCAGTACTTC. Translated, it gives CASSLGSRSYEQYF.

This clonotype was picked up a small number of times. J is TRBJ2-3 and V is TRBV25-1; no firm D call. Trimming left V 4 bases short and J 6 bases short, with 17 bases between. The CDR3 consists of 15 residues. CDR1 MGHDK and CDR2 SYGVNS come from the germline V gene. The CDR3 DNA reads as TGTGCCAGCAGTGTCCCAGGCCTGAATGGGGATACGCAGTATTTT. Translation: CASSVPGLNGDTQYF. Full variable domain (remainder filled in from reference TRBV25-1 and TRBJ2-3): EADIYQTPRYLVIGTGKKITLECSQTMGHDKMYWYQQDPGMELHLIHYSYGVNSTEKGDLSSESTVSRIRTEHFPLTLESARPSHTSQYLCASSVPGLNGDTQYFGPGTRLTVL.

This clonotype was picked up a small number of times. The chain carries TRBV20-1 and TRBJ2-3, with D possibly being TRBD1 (5 bases). V was trimmed by 3 bases and J by 7 bases, leaving 8 bases between them. This CDR3 is 11 amino acids long. Germline CDR1 and CDR2: DFQATT and SNEGSKA (reference sequence). This CDR3 is CSASRGNTQYF. CDR3 nucleotide sequence: TGCAGTGCTAGTAGGGGCAATACGCAGTATTTT.